This T cell receptor (beta chain) comes out of a study of OX40 agonist ivuxolimab in advanced cancers. Broader study findings: Researchers report that CD8+ T cells had, on average, more expanded clones than CD4+.

Libraries were prepared by immunoSEQ multiplex PCR; TCRdb keeps only in-frame clonotypes and omits some of them. The profile shows 55,000 to 70,000 clones, 84% of them singletons. On this clone itself: Its antigen is unknown.

The CDR3 extends over 12 amino acids. Trimming took 10 bases from V and 6 from J, leaving 14 bases between them. Germline V gene data show CDR1 as SNHLY and CDR2 as FYNNEI. The source is an adult with an advanced solid tumor such as melanoma, head and neck, liver or kidney cancer. The source material was CD4+ or CD8+ T cells sorted from blood, sampled in a trial of the OX40 agonist ivuxolimab. The chain has TRBV2 and TRBJ2-3; D call uncertain. The CDR3 reads CATPIGRDTQYF. CDR3 bases: TGTGCCACCCCCATAGGTCGGGATACGCAGTATTTT.